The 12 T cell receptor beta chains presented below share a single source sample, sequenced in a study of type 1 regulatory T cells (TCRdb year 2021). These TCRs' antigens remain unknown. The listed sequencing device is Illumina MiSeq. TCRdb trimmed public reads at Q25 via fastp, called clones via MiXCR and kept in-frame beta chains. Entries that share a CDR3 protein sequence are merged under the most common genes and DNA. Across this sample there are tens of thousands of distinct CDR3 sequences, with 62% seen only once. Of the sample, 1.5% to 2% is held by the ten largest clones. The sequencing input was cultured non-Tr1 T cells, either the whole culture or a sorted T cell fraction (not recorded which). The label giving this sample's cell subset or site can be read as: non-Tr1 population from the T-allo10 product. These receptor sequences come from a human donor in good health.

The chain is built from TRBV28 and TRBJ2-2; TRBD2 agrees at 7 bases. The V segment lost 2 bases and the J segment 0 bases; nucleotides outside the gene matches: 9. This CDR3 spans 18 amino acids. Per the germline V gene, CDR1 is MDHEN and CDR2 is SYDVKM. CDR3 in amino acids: CASSLGVFSGSNTGELFF. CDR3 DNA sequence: TGTGCCAGCAGTTTAGGGGTTTTTAGCGGGTCGAACACCGGGGAGCTGTTTTTT.

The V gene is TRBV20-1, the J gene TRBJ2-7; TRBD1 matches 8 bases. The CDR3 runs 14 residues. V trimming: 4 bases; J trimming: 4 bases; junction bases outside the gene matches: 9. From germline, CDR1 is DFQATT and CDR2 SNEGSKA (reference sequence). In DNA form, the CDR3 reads TGCAGTGCTAAGCGGACAGGGAGTGGATACGAGCAGTACTTC. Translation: CSAKRTGSGYEQYF.

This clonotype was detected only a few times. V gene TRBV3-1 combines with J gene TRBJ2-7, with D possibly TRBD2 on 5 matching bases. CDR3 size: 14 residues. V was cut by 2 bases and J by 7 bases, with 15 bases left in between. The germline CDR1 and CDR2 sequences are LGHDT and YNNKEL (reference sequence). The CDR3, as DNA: TGTGCCAGCAGCCAACAACCGGCTACGGGGGAGCAGTACTTC. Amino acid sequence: CASSQQPATGEQYF.

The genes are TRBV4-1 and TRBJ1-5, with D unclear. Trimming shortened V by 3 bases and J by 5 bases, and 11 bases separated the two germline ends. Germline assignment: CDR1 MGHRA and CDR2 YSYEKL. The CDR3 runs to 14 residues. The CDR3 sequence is CASSHPGTDQPQHF. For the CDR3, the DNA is TGCGCCAGCAGCCATCCTGGAACCGATCAGCCCCAGCATTTT.

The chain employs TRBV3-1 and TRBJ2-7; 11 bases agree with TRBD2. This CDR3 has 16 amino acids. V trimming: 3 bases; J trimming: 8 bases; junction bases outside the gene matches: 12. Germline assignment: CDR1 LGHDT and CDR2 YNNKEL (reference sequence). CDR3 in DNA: TGTGCCAGCAGCCAGAGATCGTCCACTAGCGGGAGTAAGCAGTACTTC. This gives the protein CASSQRSSTSGSKQYF.

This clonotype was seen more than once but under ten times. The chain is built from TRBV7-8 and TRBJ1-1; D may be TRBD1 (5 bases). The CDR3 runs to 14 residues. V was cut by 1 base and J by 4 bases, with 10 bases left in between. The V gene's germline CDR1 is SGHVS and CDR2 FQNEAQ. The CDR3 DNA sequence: TGTGCCAGCAGCTTAGAGCAGGGTCTCACTGAAGCTTTCTTT. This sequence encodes CASSLEQGLTEAFF.

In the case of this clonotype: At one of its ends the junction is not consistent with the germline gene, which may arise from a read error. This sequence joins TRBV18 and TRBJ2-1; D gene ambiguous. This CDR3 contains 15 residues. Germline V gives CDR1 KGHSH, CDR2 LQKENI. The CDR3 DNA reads TGTGCCACCTCACCAGGCCAAAACTCCTACAATGAGCAGTTCTTC. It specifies CATSPGQNSYNEQFF. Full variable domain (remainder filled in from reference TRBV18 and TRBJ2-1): NAGVMQNPRHLVRRRGQEARLRCSPMKGHSHVYWYRQLPEEGLKFMVYLQKENIIDESGMPKERFSAEFPKEGPSILRIQQVVRGDSAAYFCATSPGQNSYNEQFFGPGTRLTVL.

The CDR3 DNA sequence: TGCAGTGCTCGGCCGTGGCTAACGGTCCAAGAGACCCAGTACTTC. Translated, it gives CSARPWLTVQETQYF. The chain links TRBV20-1 to TRBJ2-5; D unclear. With 5 bases removed from V and 1 base from J, the gap between germline ends came to 17 bases. This CDR3 has 15 amino acids. Germline CDR1 is DFQATT and CDR2 is SNEGSKA (reference sequence).

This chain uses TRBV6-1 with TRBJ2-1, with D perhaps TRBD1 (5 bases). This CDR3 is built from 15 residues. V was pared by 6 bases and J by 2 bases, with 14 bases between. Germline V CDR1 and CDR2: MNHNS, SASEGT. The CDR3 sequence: CASRDWGSPYNEQFF. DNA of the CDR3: TGTGCCAGCAGGGATTGGGGCTCCCCCTACAATGAGCAGTTCTTC.

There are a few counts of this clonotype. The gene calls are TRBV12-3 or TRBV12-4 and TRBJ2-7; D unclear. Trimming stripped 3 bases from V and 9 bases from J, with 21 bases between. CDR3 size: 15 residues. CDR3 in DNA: TGTGCCAGCAGTTTTGGGAACGACCTAAACAGAAGGCAGTACTTC. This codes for CASSFGNDLNRRQYF.

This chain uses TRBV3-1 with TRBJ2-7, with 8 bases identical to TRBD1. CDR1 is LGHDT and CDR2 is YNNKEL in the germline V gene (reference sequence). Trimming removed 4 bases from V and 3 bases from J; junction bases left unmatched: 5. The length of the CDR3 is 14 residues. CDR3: CASSPRGPFYEQYF. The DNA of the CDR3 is TGTGCCAGCAGCCCCAGGGGGCCCTTCTACGAGCAGTACTTC.

The CDR3 region has the DNA TGTGCCACCAAGACGGGATCTGGAAACACCATATATTTT. Translating gives CATKTGSGNTIYF. The rearrangement uses TRBV27 and TRBJ1-3; D is unresolved. The CDR3 consists of 13 residues. Germline V gene data show CDR1 as MNHEY and CDR2 as SMNVEV (reference sequence). V was clipped by 10 bases and J by 1 base, with 11 bases between them.